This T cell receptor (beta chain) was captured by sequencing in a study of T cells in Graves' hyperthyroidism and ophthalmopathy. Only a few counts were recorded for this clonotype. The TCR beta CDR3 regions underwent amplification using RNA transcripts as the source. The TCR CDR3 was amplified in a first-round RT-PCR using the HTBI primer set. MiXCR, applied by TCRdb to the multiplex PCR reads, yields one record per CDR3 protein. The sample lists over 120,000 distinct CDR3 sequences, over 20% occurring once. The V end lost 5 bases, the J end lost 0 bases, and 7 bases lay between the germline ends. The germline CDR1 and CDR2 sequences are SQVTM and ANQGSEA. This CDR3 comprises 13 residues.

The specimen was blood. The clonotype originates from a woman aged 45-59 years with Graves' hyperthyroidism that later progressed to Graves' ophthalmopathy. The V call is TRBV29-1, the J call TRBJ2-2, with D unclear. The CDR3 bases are TGCAGCGTTTCATTGACGAACACCGGGGAGCTGTTTTTT. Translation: CSVSLTNTGELFF.